Each of the 10 T cell receptor beta chains below was sequenced from the same sample in a study of shared clonotypes between healthy human individuals. Sequenced by immunoSEQ multiplex PCR; TCRdb stores in-frame clones only, minus some. The sample records some 2,500,000 clones, about nine tenths being singletons. Sequences were obtained from naive CD4+ T cells from PBMCs. Indicated subset: CD45RA+ positively selected. The receptors stem from a man younger than 35 in good health. Some clones in this sample may be carry-over from other donors' samples.

V gene TRBV5-1 combines with J gene TRBJ2-3; 11 nucleotides agree with TRBD2. CDR3 length: 15 amino acids. Germline V gene lookup returns CDR1 SGHRS and CDR2 YFSETQ. The junction had 5 bases not matched to a gene; V was cut back by 4 bases and J by 4 bases. The chain's CDR3 is CASSVGLAEADTQYF. Here the CDR3 DNA reads TGCGCCAGCAGCGTGGGACTAGCGGAAGCAGATACGCAGTATTTT.

Turning to this clone: The sample holds other DNA sequences that translate to the same CDR3. This chain links TRBV6-6 with TRBJ2-1; D perhaps matches TRBD1 (5 bases). The length of the CDR3 is 13 residues. Germline CDR1 and CDR2: MNHNY and SVGAGI (reference sequence). Trimming removed 0 bases from V and 7 bases from J, with 7 bases in between. The CDR3: CASSYSSGNEQFF. The CDR3 bases are TGTGCCAGCAGTTACTCGTCAGGGAATGAGCAGTTCTTC.

The table lists this clone with a few counts. This chain joins TRBV30 and TRBJ1-4; D unclear. Trimming left V 0 bases short and J 8 bases short, with 10 bases between. Germline lookup yields CDR1 GTSNPN and CDR2 SVGIG (reference sequence). This CDR3 contains 13 residues. This CDR3 is CAWSVNLREKLFF. Here the CDR3 DNA reads TGTGCCTGGAGTGTTAACCTGAGGGAAAAACTGTTTTTT.

V and J are TRBV6-1 and TRBJ1-1; weak D call: TRBD1 (6 bases). V was pared by 0 bases and J by 2 bases, with 10 bases between. The germline CDR1 and CDR2 sequences are MNHNS and SASEGT. This CDR3 spans 15 amino acids. The CDR3 sequence: CASSEARQVNTEAFF. The CDR3, as DNA: TGTGCCAGCAGTGAAGCCCGACAGGTAAACACTGAAGCTTTCTTT.

The V and J genes are TRBV25-1 and TRBJ1-5; 7 nucleotides match TRBD1. CDR1 is MGHDK and CDR2 is SYGVNS in the germline V gene. Trimming took 7 bases from V and 5 from J; bases not matched to a gene: 5. The CDR3 is 13 residues long. The CDR3 bases are TGTGCCAGCACCCAGGGGGGGGATCAGCCCCAGCATTTT. Translation gives CASTQGGDQPQHF. The full variable domain, completed using reference TRBV25-1 and TRBJ1-5, is EADIYQTPRYLVIGTGKKITLECSQTMGHDKMYWYQQDPGMELHLIHYSYGVNSTEKGDLSSESTVSRIRTEHFPLTLESARPSHTSQYLCASTQGGDQPQHFGDGTRLSIL.

The genes are TRBV5-1 and TRBJ2-3; D gene uncertain. CDR1 and CDR2 from the germline V gene are SGHRS and YFSETQ. There are 15 residues in the CDR3. V was clipped by 1 base and J by 4 bases, with 13 bases between them. CDR3 sequence (DNA): TGCGCCAGCAGCTTGTTTGGCCGGGTGGCAGATACGCAGTATTTT. Translation: CASSLFGRVADTQYF.

The chain links TRBV9 to TRBJ2-1; 8 bases align to TRBD2. Germline V lookup: CDR1 SGDLS, CDR2 YYNGEE. With V trimmed by 3 bases and J by 0 bases, 5 bases remained unmatched. CDR3 length: 16 residues. The CDR3 bases are TGTGCCAGCAGCGCCCACCTAGCGGGCTCCTACAATGAGCAGTTCTTC. Translated: CASSAHLAGSYNEQFF.

This chain connects TRBV18 to TRBJ1-1; weak D call: TRBD1 (6 bases). V was pared by 6 bases and J by 0 bases, with 17 bases between. The CDR3 has 16 amino acids. The germline gives CDR1 KGHSH, CDR2 LQKENI. CDR3 sequence (DNA): TGTGCCAGCTCCGCAGGAGGGGGGCGAATGAACACTGAAGCTTTCTTT. Its translation: CASSAGGGRMNTEAFF.

The rearrangement uses TRBV7-6 and TRBJ2-7; 15 bases map to TRBD2. Germline V CDR1 and CDR2: SGHVS, FNYEAQ. The CDR3 sequence is 16 residues long. The ends lost 5 bases at V and 2 bases at J; junction bases unmatched: 4. The chain's CDR3 is CASSKGTSGRTYEQYF. CDR3 sequence (DNA): TGTGCCAGCAGCAAAGGGACTAGCGGGAGGACCTACGAGCAGTACTTC.

This chain uses TRBV2 with TRBJ1-5; the D is unclear. Germline CDR1 reads SNHLY; CDR2 reads FYNNEI. The length of the CDR3 is 14 residues. V lost 2 bases and J lost 7, with 12 bases in between. CDR3 nucleotides: TGTGCCAGCAGTGAACGCCTCCCTGACCAGCCCCAGCATTTT. It is translated as CASSERLPDQPQHF.